What follows is one T cell receptor beta chain and its context. Its antigen is undetermined. Profiling relied on immunoSEQ multiplex PCR, and the TCRdb table lists in-frame clones only, not all of them. Here the sample spans over 150,000 clones, 80% to 90% being singletons. This sample was included in a study of cytomegalovirus exposure and HLA in healthy donors. The wider study: The approximately 700 first-cohort repertoires shared a platform with the approximately 130 validation repertoires, as reported in a later analysis.

Per germline, CDR1 SGHRS and CDR2 YFSETQ. The CDR3 has 14 residues. Trimming cost V 2 bases and J 4 bases, with 12 bases left between them. Among the roughly 120 subjects of the validation cohort, separate from the roughly 700-subject first cohort, were the donors. Findings and caveats of the study: In a later analysis, first-cohort TCR clusters were found to tend to co-occur in the roughly 120 validation repertoires. TCR sequences were mostly rare, though some public TCRs occurred in many donors.

The source is a woman aged 18-29 years in good health and CMV-seronegative. J is TRBJ1-1 and V is TRBV5-1; D is perhaps TRBD1 (5 bases). The source material was PBMCs. CDR3 region: CASSFGRDFTEAFF. The DNA of the CDR3 is TGCGCCAGCAGCTTTGGCAGGGACTTCACTGAAGCTTTCTTT.